Each of the 28 T cell receptor beta chains below was sequenced from the same sample in a study of T cell repertoires in cytomegalovirus infection. TCRdb reanalysed the reads using MiXCR and keeps one entry per CDR3 protein. The table includes under 800,000 distinct CDR3 sequences, 20% to 25% detected once. The sequencing input was CD8+ T cells from PBMCs. Source of these receptors: a human donor in good health (CMV status not recorded). Some clones in this sample may be carry-over from other donors' samples.

This clonotype was recorded a few times. This chain links TRBV29-1 with TRBJ2-6, with TRBD1 matching over 11 bases. The CDR3 is 16 amino acids. V dropped 4 bases and J dropped 3; count of bases not matched to a gene: 5. CDR1 is SQVTM, CDR2 ANQGSEA, per germline. CDR3 DNA: TGCAGCGTTGCTGGGACAGGGGGTTATGGGGCCAACGTCCTGACTTTC. Encoded protein: CSVAGTGGYGANVLTF.

This clonotype was counted only a few times. This chain links TRBV15 with TRBJ1-2, with 10 bases lining up with TRBD1. This CDR3 has 14 amino acids. Per the germline V gene, CDR1 is LNHNV and CDR2 is YYDKDF (reference sequence). V was pared by 6 bases and J by 4 bases, with 5 bases of the junction left unmatched. The CDR3: CATSTTGGSYGYTF. The CDR3, as DNA: TGTGCCACCAGTACGACAGGGGGCTCCTATGGCTACACCTTC.

This clonotype was detected ten times or more. This sequence joins TRBV6-6 and TRBJ2-1; D call uncertain. The germline CDR1 and CDR2 sequences are MNHNY and SVGAGI (reference sequence). The V end was cut by 2 bases, the J end by 3 bases, with 8 bases between. This CDR3 comprises 14 residues. The CDR3 reads CASSYSPDYNEQFF. DNA of the CDR3: TGTGCCAGCAGTTACAGTCCAGACTACAATGAGCAGTTCTTC.

This clonotype came up a few times. The chain carries TRBV7-9 and TRBJ2-5; 8 bases align to TRBD1. Per germline, CDR1 SEHNR and CDR2 FQNEAQ (reference sequence). The CDR3 spans 16 residues. The V and J ends lost 2 bases and 2 bases, in that order; junction bases with no gene match: 7. The CDR3 spells CASSLLGQGLQETQYF. The CDR3 DNA follows: TGTGCCAGCAGCTTACTTGGACAGGGACTTCAAGAGACCCAGTACTTC.

Only a few counts were recorded for this clonotype. The chain is built from TRBV7-9 and TRBJ1-1, with unresolved D. The CDR3 is 13 amino acids. Trimming removed 4 bases from V and 10 bases from J, with 16 bases in between. Germline CDR1 SEHNR, CDR2 FQNEAQ (reference sequence). The CDR3 nucleotides read TGTGCCAGCAGCTCCGGCGGTCGGGAGGGAGCTTTCTTT. The encoded protein is CASSSGGREGAFF.

This clonotype occurred a few times. This sequence joins TRBV12-5 and TRBJ2-2; D gene unclear. Germline assignment: CDR1 LGHNT and CDR2 FRNRAP. V was clipped by 3 bases and J by 4 bases, with 6 bases between them. The CDR3 is 13 amino acids. For the CDR3, the DNA is TGTGCTAGTGGTTTTCAGGCCACCGGGGAGCTGTTTTTT. Translated, it gives CASGFQATGELFF.

The chain employs TRBV15 and TRBJ1-1; D might be TRBD1 (5 bases). The CDR3 sequence is 14 residues long. V lost 6 bases to trimming and J lost 2 bases, with 13 bases between them. Germline-derived CDR1 and CDR2 are LNHNV and YYDKDF (reference sequence). Here the CDR3 DNA reads TGTGCCACCAGGGGACCGGCCGGTAACACTGAAGCTTTCTTT. It specifies CATRGPAGNTEAFF.

In its sample, this clonotype was seen a few times. V usage is TRBV7-3 and J usage is TRBJ2-5; D is uncertain. Germline V lookup: CDR1 SGHTA, CDR2 FQGTGA. This CDR3 spans 14 amino acids. Trimming removed 1 base from V and 1 base from J, with 7 bases in between. CDR3 sequence reads: CASSLSQTQETQYF. The DNA for the CDR3 is TGTGCCAGCAGCTTAAGCCAGACCCAAGAGACCCAGTACTTC. Filled out from reference TRBV7-3 and TRBJ2-5, the complete variable domain reads GAGVSQTPSNKVTEKGKYVELRCDPISGHTALYWYRQSLGQGPEFLIYFQGTGAADDSGLPNDRFFAVRPEGSVSTLKIQRTERGDSAVYLCASSLSQTQETQYFGPGTRLLVL.

The rearrangement joins TRBV7-9 to TRBJ2-2, with TRBD2 matching over 12 bases. The CDR3 is 19 amino acids. Germline values: CDR1 SEHNR, CDR2 FQNEAQ (reference sequence). The V segment lost 5 bases and the J segment 0 bases; nucleotides outside the gene matches: 10. CDR3 sequence reads: CASSPKSGLAGTNTGELFF. The CDR3 nucleotides are TGTGCCAGCAGCCCAAAAAGCGGACTAGCGGGGACGAACACCGGGGAGCTGTTTTTT.

This clonotype has more than one count but fewer than ten. The chain has TRBV6-1 and TRBJ2-7; D gene unclear. The V gene lost 1 base and the J gene lost 0 bases, with 10 bases spanning the gap. The V gene's germline CDR1 is MNHNS and CDR2 SASEGT. There are 15 residues in the CDR3. The DNA of the CDR3 is TGTGCCAGCAGTGAAGTACAGATGAGCTCCTACGAGCAGTACTTC. This encodes CASSEVQMSSYEQYF.

The CDR3 nucleotides are TGTGCCAGCAGCTTAAGCCACCGGGTCTTGGGGTCCCAGCCCCAGCATTTT. This codes for CASSLSHRVLGSQPQHF. This sequence joins TRBV7-2 and TRBJ1-5; D unclear. V was clipped by 2 bases and J by 7 bases, with 21 bases between them. The CDR3 loop spans 17 amino acids. The germline gives CDR1 SGHTA, CDR2 FQGNSA.

The V gene is TRBV5-6, the J gene TRBJ1-1, with D unresolved. Germline V CDR1 and CDR2: SGHDT, YYEEEE. CDR3 size: 14 residues. Trimming removed 5 bases from V and 4 bases from J, with 15 bases in between. The CDR3: CASSQQRRRTEAFF. The CDR3 DNA sequence: TGTGCCAGCAGTCAACAGCGACGCCGCACTGAAGCTTTCTTT.

In its sample, this clonotype was seen a few times. The V gene is TRBV10-2, the J gene TRBJ1-1; D is unresolved. Germline V gene lookup returns CDR1 WSHSY and CDR2 SAAADI. This CDR3 has 12 amino acids. V was pared by 7 bases and J by 3 bases, with 9 bases between. The chain's CDR3 is CASTEVYTEAFF. The CDR3 nucleotides are TGCGCCAGCACCGAGGTCTACACTGAAGCTTTCTTT.

This clonotype came up many times. CDR3 sequence reads: CASSFPGQGLYEQYF. In DNA, the CDR3 is TGTGCCAGCAGCTTTCCGGGACAGGGACTCTACGAGCAGTACTTC. The chain uses TRBV7-8 and TRBJ2-7, with 9 bases identical to TRBD1. V gave up 3 bases and J gave up 3 bases; unmatched junction bases: 6. The CDR3 loop spans 15 amino acids. CDR1 is SGHVS and CDR2 is FQNEAQ in the germline V gene.

There are a few counts of this clonotype. The rearrangement links TRBV4-1 to TRBJ1-2; 9 positions match TRBD1. This CDR3 has 15 amino acids. V was pared by 0 bases and J by 8 bases, with 7 bases of the junction left unmatched. CDR1 is MGHRA, CDR2 YSYEKL, per germline. DNA for the CDR3: TGCGCCAGCAGCCAAGAATGGGGACAGGGACAAGGCTACACCTTC. It is translated as CASSQEWGQGQGYTF.

The chain employs TRBV12-3 or TRBV12-4 and TRBJ2-7; 10 bases are a match to TRBD1. This CDR3 contains 15 residues. V was pared by 3 bases and J by 7 bases, with 9 bases of the junction left unmatched. The CDR3: CASSLGDRGLGEQYV. CDR3 coding DNA: TGTGCCAGCAGTTTGGGGGACAGGGGACTTGGGGAGCAGTACGTC.

This clonotype was seen a handful of times. The gene calls are TRBV7-6 and TRBJ2-5; TRBD2 agrees at 8 bases. Unmatched junction bases numbered 2, after V lost 5 bases and J lost 0 bases. CDR1 and CDR2 from the germline V gene are SGHVS and FNYEAQ. This CDR3 region has 14 residues. The CDR3 spells CASSQTSDQETQYF. The CDR3 bases are TGTGCCAGCAGCCAGACTAGCGACCAAGAGACCCAGTACTTC.

In DNA form, the CDR3 reads TGCAGTGCCCTGCTCGATCCGTGGGGGAGCACTGAAGCTTTCTTT. This codes for CSALLDPWGSTEAFF. The rearrangement joins TRBV20-1 to TRBJ1-1; possibly TRBD1 for D (5 bases). CDR3 length equals 15 residues. V was clipped by 6 bases and J by 4 bases, with 21 bases between them. Germline CDR1 and CDR2: DFQATT and SNEGSKA (reference sequence).

J is TRBJ1-2 and V is TRBV29-1, with TRBD1 as a possible D gene (6 bases). There are 12 residues in the CDR3. The germline V gene has CDR1 SQVTM and CDR2 ANQGSEA. The V end was cut by 6 bases, the J end by 4 bases, with 12 bases between. The chain's CDR3 is CSVDSPSYGYTF. The CDR3 bases are TGCAGCGTGGACAGCCCTTCCTATGGCTACACCTTC.

This clonotype was observed a handful of times. V gene TRBV29-1 combines with J gene TRBJ1-3; tentatively, D is TRBD1 (5 bases). Trimming took off 4 bases at V and 0 bases at J, with 16 bases between the two ends. Germline loops: CDR1 SQVTM, CDR2 ANQGSEA. The CDR3 contains 16 residues. Here the CDR3 reads CSVVGWDLNSGNTIYF. CDR3 in DNA: TGCAGCGTTGTGGGATGGGACCTAAACTCTGGAAACACCATATATTTT.

This chain uses TRBV20-1 with TRBJ1-3; TRBD1 is a possible D gene (5 bases). Per germline, CDR1 DFQATT and CDR2 SNEGSKA (reference sequence). The V and J ends lost 4 bases and 2 bases respectively, with 12 bases between them. The CDR3 length is 14 residues. The CDR3 nucleotides read TGCAGTGCTACGGGACCGATGGCTGGAAACACCATATATTTT. Translated, it gives CSATGPMAGNTIYF.

The rearrangement uses TRBV7-9 and TRBJ1-1; D not resolved. The CDR3 sequence is 15 residues long. Looked up from germline, CDR1 is SEHNR and CDR2 is FQNEAQ (reference sequence). V was trimmed by 0 bases and J by 1 base, leaving 9 bases between them. CDR3 in DNA: TGTGCCAGCAGCTTAGCGGGTTGGTCGAACACTGAAGCTTTCTTT. The encoded protein is CASSLAGWSNTEAFF. Using reference TRBV7-9 and TRBJ1-1 for the parts outside the CDR3, the full variable domain is DTGVSQNPRHKITKRGQNVTFRCDPISEHNRLYWYRQTLGQGPEFLTYFQNEAQLEKSRLLSDRFSAERPKGSFSTLEIQRTEQGDSAMYLCASSLAGWSNTEAFFGQGTRLTVV.

This chain joins TRBV19 and TRBJ1-4; no clear D. Trimming cost V 3 bases and J 8 bases, with 10 bases left between them. CDR3 length equals 13 residues. Germline V lookup: CDR1 LNHDA, CDR2 SQIVND (reference sequence). CDR3 region: CASSIPGREKLFF. CDR3 sequence (DNA): TGTGCCAGTAGTATCCCAGGAAGAGAAAAACTGTTTTTT.

A few counts support this clonotype. The V call is TRBV7-9, the J call TRBJ2-5, with D unclear. Per the germline V gene, CDR1 is SEHNR and CDR2 is FQNEAQ (reference sequence). The V end was cut by 6 bases, the J end by 6 bases, with 11 bases between. The CDR3 runs 12 residues. The CDR3 spells CASRPGSQTQYF. CDR3 bases: TGTGCCAGCAGACCCGGTTCGCAGACCCAGTACTTC.

This clonotype was seen a few times. V is TRBV7-9 and J is TRBJ2-2, with unresolved D. V lost 4 bases to trimming and J lost 1 base, with 13 bases between them. In germline, CDR1 is SEHNR, CDR2 FQNEAQ (reference sequence). The CDR3 contains 16 residues. The CDR3 DNA is TGTGCCAGCAGCTCGCGGTTCCAAGGGAACACCGGGGAGCTGTTTTTT. Protein: CASSSRFQGNTGELFF.

As concerns this clonotype: The junction departs from the called germline gene at one end, perhaps through a read error. The V gene is TRBV14, the J gene TRBJ2-5, with D perhaps assigned TRBD1 or TRBD2 (5 bases each). The V gene's germline CDR1 is SGHDN and CDR2 FVKESK. The CDR3 covers 16 residues. CDR3 nucleotide sequence: TGTGTCAGCAGCCAAGATCTGAGGGGACCGGGTGAGACCCAGTACTTC. Protein product: CVSSQDLRGPGETQYF. The variable domain in full, completed from reference TRBV14 and TRBJ2-5, reads EAGVTQFPSHSVIEKGQTVTLRCDPISGHDNLYWYRRVMGKEIKFLLHFVKESKQDESGMPNNRFLAERTGGTYSTLKVQPAELEDSGVYFCVSSQDLRGPGETQYFGPGTRLLVL.

The chain carries TRBV5-6 and TRBJ2-3; unclear D gene. Trimming removed 4 bases from V and 2 bases from J, with 8 bases in between. Germline V gene data show CDR1 as SGHDT and CDR2 as YYEEEE. The CDR3 runs to 13 residues. The CDR3 coding sequence is TGTGCCAGCAGCCCTTGGATCACAGATACGCAGTATTTT. It encodes CASSPWITDTQYF.

This clonotype was seen a few times. V and J are TRBV7-9 and TRBJ1-2, with TRBD1 identical over 10 bases. From germline, CDR1 is SEHNR and CDR2 FQNEAQ (reference sequence). The ends lost 5 bases at V and 5 bases at J; junction bases unmatched: 2. The CDR3 contains 13 residues. The CDR3 nucleotides read TGTGCCAGCAGCGGGGACAGGGGTTATGGCTACACCTTC. Translated: CASSGDRGYGYTF.